This T cell receptor (beta chain) was captured in a study of blood T cell repertoires in COVID-19. Some clones are missing from TCRdb's copy, which holds only in-frame ones; the method was immunoSEQ multiplex PCR. The sample records about 100,000 clones, around 90% being singletons. V shed 6 bases, J shed 2 bases, and the junction held 7 bases outside the gene matches. The CDR3 contains 16 residues. Germline values: CDR1 LGHDT, CDR2 YNNKEL (reference sequence). This clone was recorded only once. This TCR derives from an elderly man with acute or convalescent COVID-19. The V call is TRBV3-1 (or the pseudogene TRBV3-2), the J call TRBJ2-1, with 10 bases lining up with TRBD2. Sequences were obtained from peripheral blood. CDR3 bases: TGTGCCAGCAGTCAATTAGGACTAGCGGCCTACAATGAGCAGTTCTTC. Protein: CASSQLGLAAYNEQFF.